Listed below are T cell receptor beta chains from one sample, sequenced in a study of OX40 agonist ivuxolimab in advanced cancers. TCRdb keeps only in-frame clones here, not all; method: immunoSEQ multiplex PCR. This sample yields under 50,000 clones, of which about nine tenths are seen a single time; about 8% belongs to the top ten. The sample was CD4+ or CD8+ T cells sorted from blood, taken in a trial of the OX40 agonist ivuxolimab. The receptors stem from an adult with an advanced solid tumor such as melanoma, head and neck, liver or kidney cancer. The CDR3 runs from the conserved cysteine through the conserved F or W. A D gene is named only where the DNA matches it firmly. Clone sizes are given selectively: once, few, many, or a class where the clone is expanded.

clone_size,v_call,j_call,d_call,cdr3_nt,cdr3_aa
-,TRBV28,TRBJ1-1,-,TGTGCCAGCCTCGAGAAGGAGGGGGGGTCGAACACTGAAGCTTTCTTT,CASLEKEGGSNTEAFF
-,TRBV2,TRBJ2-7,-,TGTGCCAGCAGTGAAGCGTTTTTATACGAGCAGTACTTC,CASSEAFLYEQYF
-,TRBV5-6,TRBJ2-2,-,TGTGCCAGCAGCTTCTTCGCCGGGGAGCTGTTTTTT,CASSFFAGELFF
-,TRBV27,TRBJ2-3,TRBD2,TGTGCCAGCAGTTGGGGGGGTATCCCGGTCGATACGCAGTATTTT,CASSWGGIPVDTQYF
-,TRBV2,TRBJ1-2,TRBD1,TGTGCCAGCAGGGGGGACAGTACTAACTATGGCTACACCTTC,CASRGDSTNYGYTF
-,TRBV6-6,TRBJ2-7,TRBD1,TGTGCCAGCAGTTACTCCGGGACAGGGTCCTACGAGCAGTACTTC,CASSYSGTGSYEQYF
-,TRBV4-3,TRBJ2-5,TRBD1,TGCGCCAGCAGCCAAGATTTACAGGGGGCGCGAGAGACCCAGTACTTC,CASSQDLQGARETQYF
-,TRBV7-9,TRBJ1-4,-,TGTGCCAGCAGTCCCGCGGCTAATGAAAAACTGTTTTTT,CASSPAANEKLFF
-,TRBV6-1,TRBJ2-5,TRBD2,TGTGCCAGCAGTGAAACAGCCACCGCGGGAGGGACCCAGTACTTC,CASSETATAGGTQYF
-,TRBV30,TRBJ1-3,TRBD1,TGTGCCTGGAGTCGCCGGACAGGAGCATACACCATATATTTT,CAWSRRTGAYTIYF
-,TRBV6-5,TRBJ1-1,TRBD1,TGTGCCAGCAGTTCACAGGGGGCGGTATTAGACACTGAAGCTTTCTTT,CASSSQGAVLDTEAFF
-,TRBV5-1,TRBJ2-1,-,TGCGCCAGCAGCTTCTCGGGAGCCTCCTACAATGAGCAGTTCTTC,CASSFSGASYNEQFF
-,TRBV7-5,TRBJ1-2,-,TGTGTCAGAAGCCCCTCATCTGGAAAGGCAGGGGGCGTTTTTAACTATGGCTACACCTTC,CVRSPSSGKAGGVFNYGYTF
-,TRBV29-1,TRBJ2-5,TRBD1,TGCAGCGTTTCCGGGACAGGGGGATTTGAGACCCAGTACTTC,CSVSGTGGFETQYF
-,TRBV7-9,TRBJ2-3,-,TGTGCCAGCAGCTTAAGTGCAGATACGCAGTATTTT,CASSLSADTQYF
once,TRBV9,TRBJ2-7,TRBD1,TGTGCCAGCAGCTCGGACAGGGGGAAATACGAGCAGTACTTC,CASSSDRGKYEQYF
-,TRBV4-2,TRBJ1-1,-,TGTGCCAGCAGCCAAGTTGAGGGAAGTAAAACCGAAGCTTTCTTT,CASSQVEGSKTEAFF
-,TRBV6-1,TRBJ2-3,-,TGTGCCAGCAGTGAAGGCCTACAGGTCCGACGTATCAGCGCCACAGATACGCAGTATTTT,CASSEGLQVRRISATDTQYF
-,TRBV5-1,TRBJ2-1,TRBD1,TGCGCCAGCAGCTTGCCCCGACAGGGTCACGATGAGCAGTTCTTC,CASSLPRQGHDEQFF
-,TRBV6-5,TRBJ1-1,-,TGTGCCAGCAGTCCGGGGCAGAACCTGAACACTGAAGCTTTCTTT,CASSPGQNLNTEAFF
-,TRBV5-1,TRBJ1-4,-,TGCGCCAGCAGCCCCCTACTTTCTGATTCCTTCGAAAAACTGTTTTTT,CASSPLLSDSFEKLFF
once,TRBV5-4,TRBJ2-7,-,TGTGCCAGCAGCTTGCAGGGCTCAGAAGAGCAGTACTTC,CASSLQGSEEQYF
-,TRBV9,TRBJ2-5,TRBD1,TGTGCCAGCAGCGTAGGGACAGGGCAAGAGACCCAGTACTTC,CASSVGTGQETQYF
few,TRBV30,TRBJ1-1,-,TGTGCCTGGAGTGTTTCAGTAGAAGCTTTCTTT,CAWSVSVEAFF
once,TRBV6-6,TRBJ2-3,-,TGTGCCAGCAGTAATCTACCTGATACGCAGTATTTT,CASSNLPDTQYF
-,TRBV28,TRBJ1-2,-,TGTGCCAGCAGTTTCTTCTATGGCTACACCTTC,CASSFFYGYTF
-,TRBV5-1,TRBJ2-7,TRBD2,TGCGCCAGCAGCTTGTCTCTAGCGGGACGCTACGAGCAGTACTTC,CASSLSLAGRYEQYF
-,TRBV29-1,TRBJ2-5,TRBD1,TGCAGCGTTGAAGAACCTTCGACAGGGGAGACCCAGTACTTC,CSVEEPSTGETQYF
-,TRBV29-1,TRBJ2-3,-,TGCAGCGTTGAAGACGAAAGCGGTGGGCTATGGACAGATACGCAGTATTTT,CSVEDESGGLWTDTQYF
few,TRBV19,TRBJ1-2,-,TGTGCCAGTAGACAATGGACGGAAGACTATGGCTACACCTTC,CASRQWTEDYGYTF
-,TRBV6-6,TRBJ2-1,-,TGTGCCAGCAGTTTCCCGGGTCCGTACAATGAGCAGTTCTTC,CASSFPGPYNEQFF
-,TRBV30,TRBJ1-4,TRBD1,TGTGCCTGGAGCCCCGGACAGGGGGCTCGTGAAAAACTGTTTTTT,CAWSPGQGAREKLFF
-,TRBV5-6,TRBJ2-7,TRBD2,TGTGCCAGCAGCCGGGAGGCCATTTCCTACGAGCAGTACTTC,CASSREAISYEQYF
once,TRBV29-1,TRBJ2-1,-,TGCAGCGAGGGGGACTACAATGAGCAGTTCTTC,CSEGDYNEQFF
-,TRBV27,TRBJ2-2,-,TGTGCCAGCAGCAACCCACAGGATTTTACGAACACCGGGGAGCTGTTTTTT,CASSNPQDFTNTGELFF
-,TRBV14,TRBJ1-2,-,TGTGCCAGCAGCCAACCCCAGGGGTCTAAAGCTAACTATGGCTACACCTTC,CASSQPQGSKANYGYTF
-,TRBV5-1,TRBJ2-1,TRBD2,TGCGCCAGCAGCGCCGGGACTAGCGGGACCCTACATGAGCAGTTCTTC,CASSAGTSGTLHEQFF